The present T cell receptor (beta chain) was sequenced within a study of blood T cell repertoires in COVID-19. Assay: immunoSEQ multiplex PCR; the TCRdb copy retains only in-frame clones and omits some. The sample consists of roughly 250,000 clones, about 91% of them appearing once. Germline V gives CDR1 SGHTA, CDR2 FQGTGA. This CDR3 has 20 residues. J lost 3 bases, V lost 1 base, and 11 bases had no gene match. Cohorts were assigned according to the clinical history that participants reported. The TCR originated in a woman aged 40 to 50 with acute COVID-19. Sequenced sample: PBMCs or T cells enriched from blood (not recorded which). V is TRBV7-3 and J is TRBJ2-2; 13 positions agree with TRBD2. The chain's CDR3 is CASSLNRLAGGWDYTGELFF. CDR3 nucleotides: TGTGCCAGCAGCTTAAATCGACTAGCGGGAGGATGGGACTACACCGGGGAGCTGTTTTTT.